One and the same sample provided the 19 T cell receptor beta chains below, sequenced in a study of chemoradiotherapy in HPV16-positive cancers. Sequenced by immunoSEQ multiplex PCR; TCRdb stores in-frame clones only, minus some. The repertoire has approximately 23,000 clones, around nine tenths of them found once; the top ten carry 22%. This material consisted of blood, taken from a patient who underwent chemoradiotherapy. The receptor set was obtained from a human donor with HPV-associated anogenital cancer.

The chain is built from TRBV23-1 and TRBJ2-7; tentative D call: TRBD1 (6 bases). TRBV23-1 counts as an open reading frame of uncertain function. V lost 1 base and J lost 3, with 28 bases in between. The CDR3 covers 20 residues. The CDR3 is CASSQFGDRCQGYKDYEQYF. The CDR3 DNA sequence: TGCGCCAGCAGTCAATTCGGCGACAGGTGTCAGGGGTACAAAGACTACGAGCAGTACTTC.

This clone has a single count. The V gene is TRBV7-9, the J gene TRBJ2-5, with 8 positions matching TRBD1. In germline, CDR1 is SEHNR, CDR2 FQNEAQ (reference sequence). The length of the CDR3 is 16 residues. V lost 5 bases to trimming and J lost 5 bases; unmatched junction nucleotides: 13. The CDR3 protein is CASSPRDRNPIETQYF. The CDR3, as DNA: TGTGCCAGCAGCCCCCGGGACAGGAACCCTATCGAGACCCAGTACTTC.

The chain uses TRBV30 and TRBJ2-7; the D gene could be TRBD1 or TRBD2 (6 bases each). V shed 0 bases and J shed 1 base, with 16 bases lying between them. Germline V lookup: CDR1 GTSNPN, CDR2 SVGIG (reference sequence). This CDR3 region has 16 residues. The CDR3 coding sequence is TGTGCCTGGAGTGTACCTCGGGGGCGAGGGTCCTACGAGCAGTACTTC. Encoded protein: CAWSVPRGRGSYEQYF.

The rearrangement joins TRBV13 to TRBJ1-3; the D is unclear. V lost 3 bases and J lost 4, with 4 bases in between. This CDR3 contains 12 residues. Germline V lookup: CDR1 PRHDT, CDR2 FYEKMQ (reference sequence). CDR3 bases: TGTGCCAGCAGCTTTTCGGGAAACACCATATATTTT. This codes for CASSFSGNTIYF.

This clone was found once. The chain is built from TRBV7-9 and TRBJ2-3; maybe TRBD1 (6 bases). The CDR3 is 14 residues long. V was cut by 2 bases and J by 6 bases, with 12 bases left in between. Germline values: CDR1 SEHNR, CDR2 FQNEAQ (reference sequence). CDR3 protein: CASSLMGAADTQYF. The CDR3 nucleotides read TGTGCCAGCAGCTTAATGGGGGCCGCGGATACGCAGTATTTT.

The chain joins TRBV2 to TRBJ2-1, with D possibly TRBD2 on 6 matching bases. The CDR3 contains 14 residues. V lost 4 bases, J lost 6 bases, and 13 bases lay in between. CDR1 and CDR2 (germline): SNHLY, FYNNEI. The chain's CDR3 is CASSAGVSFNEQFF. The CDR3 nucleotides are TGTGCCAGCAGTGCGGGGGTTAGCTTCAATGAGCAGTTCTTC.

This chain connects TRBV6-5 to TRBJ2-7, with a weak D call TRBD1 (6 bases). Germline-derived CDR1 and CDR2 are MNHEY and SVGAGI. V was pared by 6 bases and J by 7 bases, with 16 bases between. CDR3 length: 13 amino acids. The CDR3 region is CASRYRVVGEQYF. CDR3 DNA sequence: TGTGCCAGCAGGTACAGGGTGGTGGGTGAGCAGTACTTC.

The CDR3 coding sequence is TGTGCCAGCTCACCAAGTGCAGGGGGGTTCTTTTCTGGCTCCTACAATGAGCAGTTCTTC. This translates into CASSPSAGGFFSGSYNEQFF. The chain combines TRBV18 with TRBJ2-1, with D perhaps matching TRBD1 (7 bases). Germline-derived CDR1 and CDR2 are KGHSH and LQKENI. This CDR3 contains 20 residues. V gave up 2 bases and J gave up 0 bases, with 23 bases separating them.

The V and J genes are TRBV5-1 and TRBJ1-4; a possible D gene is TRBD1 (5 bases). Trimming took off 3 bases at V and 3 bases at J, with 12 bases between the two ends. The CDR3 sequence is 15 residues long. Germline assignment: CDR1 SGHRS and CDR2 YFSETQ. CDR3 sequence (DNA): TGCGCCAGCAGCTCAGGGACGGCTTCTAATGAAAAACTGTTTTTT. It codes for CASSSGTASNEKLFF.

The chain uses TRBV30 and TRBJ2-2, with unresolved D. Germline V gives CDR1 GTSNPN, CDR2 SVGIG (reference sequence). This CDR3 spans 15 amino acids. The germline V and J ends were trimmed by 0 bases and 7 bases, with 15 bases remaining between them. The CDR3 bases are TGTGCCTGGAGTGTGGTTTCACTTTTGGTCGGGGAGCTGTTTTTT. As protein: CAWSVVSLLVGELFF.

V gene TRBV18 combines with J gene TRBJ2-7; no clear D gene. In germline, CDR1 is KGHSH, CDR2 LQKENI. This CDR3 comprises 14 residues. Between the trimmed V and J ends, which lost 3 bases and 1 base, there was a span of 10 bases. CDR3 in DNA: TGTGCCAGCTCACCTCGGAGCCGTTCCTACGAGCAGTACTTC. Translating it yields CASSPRSRSYEQYF.

V is TRBV7-2 and J is TRBJ1-2; D may be TRBD1 (6 bases). V was shortened by 3 bases and J by 6 bases, with 17 bases between the two germline ends. The CDR3 covers 15 residues. CDR1 is SGHTA, CDR2 FQGNSA, per germline. CDR3 in DNA: TGTGCCAGCAGCTTCCCCCCAGCAGGGGTGGATGGCTACACCTTC. Translation gives CASSFPPAGVDGYTF.

The V gene is TRBV2, the J gene TRBJ1-2; D is undetermined. The germline gives CDR1 SNHLY, CDR2 FYNNEI. Trimming took 6 bases from V and 5 from J, leaving 10 bases between them. The CDR3 has 12 residues. CDR3 in amino acids: CASRPFLYGYTF. The CDR3 nucleotides are TGTGCCAGCAGACCCTTCCTATATGGCTACACCTTC. Based on the CDR3 plus reference TRBV2 and TRBJ1-2, the full variable domain is EPEVTQTPSHQVTQMGQEVILRCVPISNHLYFYWYRQILGQKVEFLVSFYNNEISEKSEIFDDQFSVERPDGSNFTLKIRSTKLEDSAMYFCASRPFLYGYTFGSGTRLTVV.

The J gene is TRBJ1-5, the V gene TRBV10-2; D possibly corresponds to TRBD1 (5 bases). This CDR3 contains 13 residues. CDR1 is WSHSY, CDR2 SAAADI, per germline. V lost 7 bases to trimming and J lost 5 bases, with 12 bases between them. The CDR3 coding sequence is TGCGCCAGCACCCAGCAGGGTGATCAGCCCCAGCATTTT. Its protein product is CASTQQGDQPQHF.

V usage is TRBV5-1 and J usage is TRBJ1-2; D ambiguous. CDR1 and CDR2 from the germline V gene are SGHRS and YFSETQ. This CDR3 is 15 amino acids long. The V gene lost 4 bases and the J gene lost 0 bases, with 13 bases spanning the gap. The CDR3 is CASSPEGAANYGYTF. The CDR3 region has the DNA TGCGCCAGCAGCCCGGAGGGAGCCGCTAACTATGGCTACACCTTC.

To note about this clone: The sample contains more than one DNA sequence encoding this CDR3. The chain links TRBV7-2 to TRBJ1-2; D gene uncertain. V lost 1 base, J lost 0 bases, and 6 bases lay in between. The CDR3 loop spans 14 amino acids. Germline V lookup: CDR1 SGHTA, CDR2 FQGNSA. DNA for the CDR3: TGTGCCAGCAGCTTAGGCACAGCTAACTATGGCTACACCTTC. Residues: CASSLGTANYGYTF. Filled out from reference TRBV7-2 and TRBJ1-2, the complete variable domain reads GAGVSQSPSNKVTEKGKDVELRCDPISGHTALYWYRQSLGQGLEFLIYFQGNSAPDKSGLPSDRFSAERTGGSVSTLTIQRTQQEDSAVYLCASSLGTANYGYTFGSGTRLTVV.

V gene TRBV5-4 combines with J gene TRBJ2-1; the D is unclear. Germline-derived CDR1 and CDR2 are SGHNT and YYREEE (reference sequence). Between the trimmed V and J ends, which lost 1 base and 6 bases, there was a span of 11 bases. This CDR3 spans 14 amino acids. The CDR3 loop is CASSLLGVANEQFF. Written as DNA, the CDR3 is TGTGCCAGCAGCTTGCTTGGGGTTGCCAATGAGCAGTTCTTC.

The gene calls are TRBV29-1 and TRBJ2-2; D may match TRBD1 or TRBD2 (6 bases each). V shed 4 bases and J shed 5 bases, with 11 bases lying between them. This CDR3 region has 13 residues. CDR1 and CDR2 (germline): SQVTM, ANQGSEA. The CDR3 DNA sequence: TGCAGCGTTGGGGGGGCGGGGACCGGGGAGCTGTTTTTT. It encodes CSVGGAGTGELFF.

This rearrangement joins TRBV2 to TRBJ2-7; D possibly matches TRBD1 or TRBD2 (6 bases each). There are 15 residues in the CDR3. V was pared by 6 bases and J by 2 bases, with 17 bases between. Germline assignment: CDR1 SNHLY and CDR2 FYNNEI. The CDR3 region is CASRGGGGRTYEQYF. In nucleotides, the CDR3 is TGTGCCAGCAGGGGCGGTGGGGGGCGCACCTACGAGCAGTACTTC.